These 27 T cell receptor beta chains originate from one sample sequenced in a study of blood T cell repertoires in COVID-19. Sequencing used immunoSEQ multiplex PCR; TCRdb keeps in-frame clones, though not all of them. The sample has around 180,000 clones; approximately 85% are singletons. The source material was peripheral blood. These receptors all stem from a man older than 75 with COVID-19, enrolled during active disease.

This rearrangement joins TRBV10-3 to TRBJ2-3; TRBD1 aligns across 9 bases. Germline CDR1 is ENHRY and CDR2 is SYGVKD. This CDR3 has 16 amino acids. Germline trimming cut 8 bases from V and 4 bases from J; bases unmatched to any gene: 13. The DNA of the CDR3 is TGTGCCATCCAGCGTGGGACAGGGAATTACGCAGATACGCAGTATTTT. Translated: CAIQRGTGNYADTQYF.

V usage is TRBV6-5 and J usage is TRBJ2-7; D may be TRBD1 (5 bases). The CDR3 sequence is 11 residues long. V gave up 8 bases and J gave up 2 bases, with 7 bases separating them. Germline V lookup: CDR1 MNHEY, CDR2 SVGAGI. CDR3 in amino acids: CASDRPYEQYF. The CDR3, as DNA: TGTGCCAGCGACAGACCCTACGAGCAGTACTTC.

The rearrangement joins TRBV9 to TRBJ2-1; 7 positions agree with TRBD1. This CDR3 comprises 18 residues. V lost 0 bases, J lost 0 bases, and 9 bases stayed unmatched. Germline CDR1 and CDR2: SGDLS and YYNGEE. In DNA, the CDR3 is TGTGCCAGCAGCGTAGCCGGGACAGAGAATCCCTCCTACAATGAGCAGTTCTTC. Protein: CASSVAGTENPSYNEQFF.

This sequence joins TRBV24-1 and TRBJ2-5; 7 nucleotides agree with TRBD2. The J segment lost 1 base and the V segment lost 7 bases, leaving 5 bases of the junction unmatched. The CDR3 runs to 14 residues. Germline-derived CDR1 and CDR2 are KGHDR and SFDVKD. In DNA, the CDR3 is TGTGCCACCAGCCTCTGGGGGGGCCAAGAGACCCAGTACTTC. This encodes CATSLWGGQETQYF.

The J gene is TRBJ1-4, the V gene TRBV19; 9 bases line up with TRBD1. Trimming cost V 5 bases and J 1 base; bases outside gene matches: 5. Germline CDR1 is LNHDA and CDR2 is SQIVND (reference sequence). The CDR3 spans 16 residues. CDR3 bases: TGTGCCAGTAGTGAACAGGGGGCTGGAACTAATGAAAAACTGTTTTTT. It translates to CASSEQGAGTNEKLFF.

V usage is TRBV7-8 and J usage is TRBJ1-3, with TRBD1 identical over 7 bases. The CDR3 runs to 17 residues. CDR1 SGHVS and CDR2 FQNEAQ come from the germline V gene. V gave up 4 bases and J gave up 0 bases; unmatched junction bases: 9. The CDR3, as DNA: TGTGCCAGCAGCTCCCGGACAGGATTCCTCTCTGGAAACACCATATATTTT. Translation gives CASSSRTGFLSGNTIYF. The full variable domain, its missing parts supplied by reference TRBV7-8 and TRBJ1-3, is GAGVSQSPRYKVAKRGQDVALRCDPISGHVSLFWYQQALGQGPEFLTYFQNEAQLDKSGLPSDRFFAERPEGSVSTLKIQRTQQEDSAVYLCASSSRTGFLSGNTIYFGEGSWLTVV.

This chain connects TRBV24-1 to TRBJ1-1; the D gene is possibly TRBD1 (5 bases). Looked up from germline, CDR1 is KGHDR and CDR2 is SFDVKD. CDR3 length equals 16 residues. V was cut by 0 bases and J by 3 bases, with 13 bases left in between. CDR3 loop: CATSDLLMDKYTEAFF. The CDR3 DNA sequence: TGTGCCACCAGTGATTTGCTTATGGACAAATACACTGAAGCTTTCTTT.

This chain uses TRBV24-1 with TRBJ2-5; the match to TRBD1 covers 10 bases. Per the germline V gene, CDR1 is KGHDR and CDR2 is SFDVKD. This CDR3 is 16 amino acids long. The V segment lost 4 bases and the J segment 5 bases; nucleotides outside the gene matches: 9. The CDR3 loop reads CATSDPSGTGEETQYF. CDR3 coding DNA: TGTGCCACCAGTGACCCATCCGGGACAGGGGAGGAGACCCAGTACTTC.

V and J are TRBV2 and TRBJ1-3; D not resolved. CDR3 length equals 14 residues. The germline gives CDR1 SNHLY, CDR2 FYNNEI. Trimming left V 7 bases short and J 0 bases short, with 10 bases between. CDR3 amino acids: CASILEGSGNTIYF. As DNA, the CDR3 is TGTGCCAGCATCCTGGAGGGCTCTGGAAACACCATATATTTT.

The J gene is TRBJ1-1, the V gene TRBV29-1; a weak D match, TRBD1 (6 bases). This CDR3 spans 13 amino acids. CDR1 is SQVTM, CDR2 ANQGSEA, per germline. V lost 3 bases and J 6 bases, leaving 14 bases between the germline ends. Here the CDR3 reads CSVDQGGRAEAFF. DNA of the CDR3: TGCAGCGTTGATCAAGGGGGGAGGGCTGAAGCTTTCTTT. The whole variable domain, filled in from reference TRBV29-1 and TRBJ1-1, reads SAVISQKPSRDICQRGTSLTIQCQVDSQVTMMFWYRQQPGQSLTLIATANQGSEATYESGFVIDKFPISRPNLTFSTLTVSNMSPEDSSIYLCSVDQGGRAEAFFGQGTRLTVV.

V gene TRBV3-1 (or the pseudogene TRBV3-2) combines with J gene TRBJ1-5; tentative D call: TRBD1 (6 bases). This CDR3 region has 14 residues. Per germline, CDR1 LGHDT and CDR2 YNNKEL (reference sequence). The V gene lost 5 bases and the J gene lost 4 bases, with 12 bases spanning the gap. This CDR3 reads CASSSRDRNQPQHF. The CDR3 bases are TGTGCCAGCAGCTCCCGAGACAGGAATCAGCCCCAGCATTTT.

The gene calls are TRBV21-1 and TRBJ2-2; TRBD2, the D gene given by the table, was not confirmed from the DNA. TRBV21-1 is a pseudogene locus. The CDR3 runs 19 residues. The CDR3 spells CASSKESRRRSSLTGELFF. In DNA form, the CDR3 reads TGTGCCAGCAGCAAAGAGTCCCGGAGGCGCAGCTCTCTGACCGGGGAGCTGTTTTTT.

The genes are TRBV10-3 and TRBJ1-1, with 8 positions matching TRBD1. This CDR3 is 13 amino acids long. The V and J ends lost 10 bases and 1 base, in that order; junction bases with no gene match: 5. CDR1 and CDR2 (germline): ENHRY, SYGVKD. The CDR3, as DNA: TGTGCCACCAAGGACAGGGCGAACACTGAAGCTTTCTTT. Residues: CATKDRANTEAFF.

This chain connects TRBV6-5 to TRBJ1-2; D gene unclear. The CDR3 spans 11 residues. Trimming took 5 bases from V and 5 from J, leaving 6 bases between them. In germline, CDR1 is MNHEY, CDR2 SVGAGI. This CDR3 reads CASSPGYGYTF. The CDR3 DNA reads as TGTGCCAGCAGTCCAGGTTATGGCTACACCTTC.

This clone has just a few counts. J is TRBJ1-5 and V is TRBV6-5; D possibly corresponds to TRBD1 (6 bases). Trimming removed 5 bases at V and 2 bases at J, with 10 bases between. Per the germline V gene, CDR1 is MNHEY and CDR2 is SVGAGI. The CDR3 length is 14 residues. The CDR3 is CASSTGTGNQPQHF. The CDR3 DNA follows: TGTGCCAGCAGTACAGGGACGGGCAATCAGCCCCAGCATTTT.

This chain links TRBV3-1 (or the pseudogene TRBV3-2) with TRBJ2-2; D call uncertain. V was cut by 3 bases and J by 4 bases, with 12 bases left in between. This CDR3 has 15 residues. CDR1 is LGHDT and CDR2 is YNNKEL in the germline V gene (reference sequence). This CDR3 is CASSQFALLTGELFF. The DNA for the CDR3 is TGTGCCAGCAGCCAGTTCGCGTTACTCACCGGGGAGCTGTTTTTT.

The chain is built from TRBV11-3 and TRBJ2-7, with D possibly matching TRBD1 (8 bases). In germline, CDR1 is SGHNT, CDR2 YENEEA. The CDR3 length is 15 residues. The germline V and J ends were trimmed by 1 base and 2 bases, with 12 bases remaining between them. The CDR3 DNA follows: TGTGCCAGCAGCTTAGGGACAGGGAGGGCCTACGAGCAGTACTTC. Translated, it gives CASSLGTGRAYEQYF. The complete variable domain, with remaining parts taken from reference TRBV11-3 and TRBJ2-7, reads EAGVVQSPRYKIIEKKQPVAFWCNPISGHNTLYWYLQNLGQGPELLIRYENEEAVDDSQLPKDRFSAERLKGVDSTLKIQPAELGDSAVYLCASSLGTGRAYEQYFGPGTRLTVT.

The V gene is TRBV5-1, the J gene TRBJ1-6, with 9 positions matching TRBD1. This CDR3 has 16 residues. Germline CDR1 is SGHRS and CDR2 is YFSETQ. The trim removed 2 bases at V and 7 bases at J, leaving 7 bases unmatched. In DNA form, the CDR3 reads TGCGCCAGCAGCTTTACACCCGGGACAGGGAATTCACCCCTCCACTTT. The encoded protein is CASSFTPGTGNSPLHF.

The rearrangement links TRBV5-1 to TRBJ2-3, with a weak D call TRBD1 (5 bases). Per germline, CDR1 SGHRS and CDR2 YFSETQ. The CDR3 is 15 amino acids. Trimming took 0 bases from V and 2 from J, leaving 10 bases between them. Here the CDR3 reads CASSLGQGNTDTQYF. In DNA, the CDR3 is TGCGCCAGCAGCTTGGGGCAGGGTAACACAGATACGCAGTATTTT.

The V and J genes are TRBV5-5 and TRBJ1-3, with a possible D match to TRBD1 (6 bases). CDR3 length: 15 residues. From germline, CDR1 is SGHKS and CDR2 YYEKEE (reference sequence). The V end was cut by 3 bases, the J end by 4 bases, with 14 bases between. The CDR3: CASSWDTSAGNTIYF. CDR3 nucleotide sequence: TGTGCCAGCAGCTGGGACACCTCTGCGGGAAACACCATATATTTT.

This clone was detected only a few times. The chain carries TRBV7-9 and TRBJ1-1; TRBD1 aligns across 7 bases. Trimming cost V 4 bases and J 1 base; bases outside gene matches: 3. CDR1 is SEHNR, CDR2 FQNEAQ, per germline (reference sequence). The CDR3 length is 14 residues. CDR3 region: CASSWRTGNTEAFF. CDR3 nucleotide sequence: TGTGCCAGCAGCTGGCGGACAGGGAACACTGAAGCTTTCTTT.

This clone was picked up a small number of times. The chain links TRBV5-1 to TRBJ1-3, with D perhaps matching TRBD1 (6 bases). The CDR3 loop spans 17 amino acids. Germline CDR1 SGHRS, CDR2 YFSETQ. The V end was cut by 4 bases, the J end by 0 bases, with 17 bases between. CDR3 in amino acids: CASSGEVGQFSGNTIYF. Written as DNA, the CDR3 is TGCGCCAGCAGCGGCGAGGTAGGACAGTTCTCTGGAAACACCATATATTTT. Complete variable domain (other parts from reference TRBV5-1 and TRBJ1-3): KAGVTQTPRYLIKTRGQQVTLSCSPISGHRSVSWYQQTPGQGLQFLFEYFSETQRNKGNFPGRFSGRQFSNSRSEMNVSTLELGDSALYLCASSGEVGQFSGNTIYFGEGSWLTVV.

In DNA form, the CDR3 reads TGTGCCAGCTCACCGACAGGGGGCACCGGGGAGCTGTTTTTT. Protein product: CASSPTGGTGELFF. The chain joins TRBV18 to TRBJ2-2; TRBD1 matches at 9 bases. From germline, CDR1 is KGHSH and CDR2 LQKENI. V was pared by 3 bases and J by 4 bases, with 0 bases of the junction left unmatched. This CDR3 has 14 residues.

The chain has TRBV6-5 and TRBJ1-3, with D possibly matching TRBD1 (5 bases). The CDR3 spans 13 residues. In germline, CDR1 is MNHEY, CDR2 SVGAGI. Trimming pared 6 bases from V and 0 bases from J, leaving 6 bases between. The CDR3 loop is CASSRDSGNTIYF. The CDR3 DNA sequence: TGTGCCAGCAGCAGGGACTCTGGAAACACCATATATTTT.

The chain combines TRBV6-2 or TRBV6-3 with TRBJ1-5; a weak D match, TRBD1 (5 bases). This CDR3 has 15 residues. CDR1 is MNHEY and CDR2 is SVGEGT in the germline V gene. Trimming removed 2 bases at V and 1 base at J, with 9 bases between. CDR3 in amino acids: CASSYVGGSNQPQHF. The CDR3 DNA reads TGTGCCAGCAGTTACGTCGGGGGAAGCAATCAGCCCCAGCATTTT.

This chain uses TRBV5-1 with TRBJ1-6; 9 bases match TRBD1. V trimming: 3 bases; J trimming: 0 bases; junction bases outside the gene matches: 7. This CDR3 region has 18 residues. Germline V CDR1 and CDR2: SGHRS, YFSETQ. Written as DNA, the CDR3 is TGCGCCAGCAGCTCGCGTACAGGGGGCGCCTCCTATAATTCACCCCTCCACTTT. This sequence encodes CASSSRTGGASYNSPLHF.

The chain couples TRBV27 to TRBJ1-1, with D possibly being TRBD1 (6 bases). Germline V gene sequence: CDR1 MNHEY, CDR2 SMNVEV (reference sequence). The V end was cut by 7 bases, the J end by 1 base, with 13 bases between. The CDR3 consists of 14 residues. CDR3 protein: CASIDGQPNTEAFF. CDR3 DNA: TGTGCCAGCATTGACGGACAGCCGAACACTGAAGCTTTCTTT.